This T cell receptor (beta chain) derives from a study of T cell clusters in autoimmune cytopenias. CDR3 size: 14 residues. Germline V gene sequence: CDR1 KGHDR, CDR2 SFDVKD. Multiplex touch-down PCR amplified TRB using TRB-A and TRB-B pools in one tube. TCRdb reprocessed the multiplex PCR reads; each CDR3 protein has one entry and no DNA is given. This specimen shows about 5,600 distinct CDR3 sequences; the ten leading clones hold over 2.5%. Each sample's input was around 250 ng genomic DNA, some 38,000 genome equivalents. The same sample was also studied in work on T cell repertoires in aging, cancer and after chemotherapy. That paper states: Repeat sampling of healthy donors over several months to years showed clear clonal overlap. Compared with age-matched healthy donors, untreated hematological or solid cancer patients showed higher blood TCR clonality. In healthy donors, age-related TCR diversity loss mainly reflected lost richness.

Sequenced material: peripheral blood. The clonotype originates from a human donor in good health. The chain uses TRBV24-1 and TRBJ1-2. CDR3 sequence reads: CATSEGSQSYGYTF.